This T cell receptor beta chain emerged from a study of T cell changes during pregnancy in multiple sclerosis. Unmatched junction bases numbered 3, after V lost 3 bases and J lost 3 bases. The V gene's germline CDR1 is SGHVS and CDR2 FQNEAQ. The CDR3 runs to 14 residues. Here immunoSEQ multiplex PCR was the method, and the copy in TCRdb shows in-frame clones only, minus some. The sample lists fewer than 50,000 clones, around 94% occurring once. V and J are TRBV7-8 and TRBJ2-7; 9 nucleotides agree with TRBD2. This sequence was found in a female donor with multiple sclerosis, enrolled in a pregnancy study. Material: CD4+ T cells from peripheral blood mononuclear cells, obtained in the third trimester of pregnancy. The CDR3, as DNA: TGTGCCAGCAGCTTTGAACTAGCGGGCTACGAGCAGTACTTC. Amino acids: CASSFELAGYEQYF. The full variable domain, rest sourced from reference TRBV7-8 and TRBJ2-7, is GAGVSQSPRYKVAKRGQDVALRCDPISGHVSLFWYQQALGQGPEFLTYFQNEAQLDKSGLPSDRFFAERPEGSVSTLKIQRTQQEDSAVYLCASSFELAGYEQYFGPGTRLTVT.